This T cell receptor beta chain was captured in a study of blood T cell repertoires in COVID-19. Study-wide background: The United States, Italy and Spain provided the acute and convalescent COVID-19 samples. PBMCs, B-cell-depleted T cells, or T cells were the source of the cDNA or gDNA that made up the material.

Seattle's enrolled individuals joined amid active infection and were then monitored longitudinally. Original analysis: From reference gene primer amplification, estimates of nucleated cell counts were derived. Here immunoSEQ multiplex PCR was the method, and the copy in TCRdb shows in-frame clones only, minus some. The V and J calls and clone size were taken over from that table, and D and trimming were inferred from the DNA. The repertoire holds 100,000 to 150,000 clones, with roughly 91% as singletons. There are 14 residues in the CDR3. Germline V gene sequence: CDR1 GTSNPN, CDR2 SVGIG (reference sequence). V was clipped by 2 bases and J by 3 bases; unmatched bases: 4.

The source of this sequence is a man aged 60-69 years with COVID-19, enrolled during active disease. Material: peripheral blood. V gene TRBV30 combines with J gene TRBJ1-3, with 7 bases fitting TRBD1. The CDR3 spells CAWSQGTVGNTIYF. CDR3 DNA: TGTGCCTGGAGTCAGGGGACAGTTGGAAACACCATATATTTT.